The 30 T cell receptor beta chains listed next were all sequenced from one sample in a study of Ad26.COV2.S vaccination and SARS-CoV-2 variants. Libraries were prepared by immunoSEQ multiplex PCR; TCRdb keeps only in-frame clonotypes and omits some of them. The top ten hold less than 2% of the sample, which has under 500,000 clones, over 80% seen once. Treatment described: about 20 received Ad26.COV2.S at low or high dose, single or two shots; a few received placebo; per-sample allocation not given. Samples were taken on day 63 after the first vaccine or placebo injection. The sequenced sample was peripheral blood, obtained in a trial of Ad26.COV2.S vaccine versus placebo. The source of these receptors is a person aged 18-65 years who received the Ad26.COV2.S COVID-19 vaccine or a placebo.

The genes are TRBV7-8 and TRBJ1-6; D call uncertain. V was shortened by 1 base and J by 11 bases, with 9 bases between the two germline ends. Germline-derived CDR1 and CDR2 are SGHVS and FQNEAQ. The CDR3 is made up of 13 amino acids. The CDR3 sequence is CASSLELSAPLHF. Written as DNA, the CDR3 is TGTGCCAGCAGCTTAGAGCTTTCGGCACCCCTCCACTTT.

This chain connects TRBV6-5 to TRBJ1-5; D gene unclear. Germline CDR1 and CDR2: MNHEY and SVGAGI. The length of the CDR3 is 15 residues. Trimming removed 6 bases at V and 2 bases at J, with 14 bases between. The CDR3 nucleotides are TGTGCCAGCAGAGAGCAGATAATTGGCAATCAGCCCCAGCATTTT. Translated: CASREQIIGNQPQHF.

This chain links TRBV5-1 with TRBJ2-2; TRBD1 might be the D (5 bases). CDR3 size: 13 residues. V lost 0 bases, J lost 5 bases, and 5 bases lay in between. Looked up from germline, CDR1 is SGHRS and CDR2 is YFSETQ. CDR3 region: CASSLEGTGELFF. CDR3 bases: TGCGCCAGCAGCTTGGAGGGGACCGGGGAGCTGTTTTTT.

The sample holds one count of this clone. V gene TRBV7-9 combines with J gene TRBJ2-5; D not resolved. The length of the CDR3 is 14 residues. Germline loops: CDR1 SEHNR, CDR2 FQNEAQ (reference sequence). The V gene lost 6 bases and the J gene lost 0 bases, with 11 bases spanning the gap. CDR3 sequence: CASSRENHQETQYF. In DNA, the CDR3 is TGTGCCAGCAGTCGCGAAAACCACCAAGAGACCCAGTACTTC.

The rearrangement joins TRBV10-3 to TRBJ1-6; 9 bases fit TRBD1. With 5 bases clipped from V and 10 bases from J, the junction kept 9 bases outside the gene matches. CDR1 and CDR2 from the germline V gene are ENHRY and SYGVKD. This CDR3 spans 15 amino acids. This CDR3 is CAISPGTGTVSPLHF. Here the CDR3 DNA reads TGTGCCATCAGTCCCGGGACAGGGACAGTCTCACCCCTCCACTTT.

In nucleotides, the CDR3 is TGTGCCTGGAGGAAAAAGGACAGGGCGGACACTGAAGCTTTCTTT. Protein sequence: CAWRKKDRADTEAFF. This sequence joins TRBV30 and TRBJ1-1, with 8 bases that match TRBD1. Germline CDR1 reads GTSNPN; CDR2 reads SVGIG (reference sequence). The CDR3 runs to 15 residues. The V and J ends lost 3 bases and 3 bases, in that order; junction bases with no gene match: 9.

This clone has a single count. A read error may account for a junction end that differs from germline. The chain carries TRBV7-7 and TRBJ2-5; possible D gene TRBD2, 6 bases. Germline V gene lookup returns CDR1 SSHAT and CDR2 FNYEAQ (reference sequence). The CDR3 is 15 residues long. CDR3 DNA: TGTGCTAGCAGCCCCGTCGGCGGGGCCCAAGAGACCCAGTACTTC. It is translated as CASSPVGGAQETQYF.

The CDR3 here is CASSYGWGPYNEQFF. CDR3 coding DNA: TGTGCCAGCAGTTACGGGTGGGGGCCATACAATGAGCAGTTCTTC. The chain has TRBV6-5 and TRBJ2-1, with a weak D call TRBD1 (6 bases). Trimming pared 2 bases from V and 4 bases from J, leaving 12 bases between. In germline, CDR1 is MNHEY, CDR2 SVGAGI. CDR3 length: 15 residues.

CDR3 in amino acids: CASSLAGGGPQHF. Here the CDR3 DNA reads TGTGCCAGCAGTTTAGCAGGGGGTGGCCCCCAGCATTTT. The chain has TRBV12-3 or TRBV12-4 and TRBJ1-5, with D possibly matching TRBD1 (6 bases). Trimming removed 0 bases at V and 10 bases at J, with 10 bases between. The length of the CDR3 is 13 residues.

This clone was seen just once. The chain couples TRBV4-1 to TRBJ1-2, with D possibly TRBD1 on 5 matching bases. Per the germline V gene, CDR1 is MGHRA and CDR2 is YSYEKL. The CDR3 totals 13 residues. The V end lost 5 bases, the J end lost 8 bases, and 15 bases lay between the germline ends. The CDR3 is CASSYGTHTGYTF. CDR3 bases: TGCGCCAGCAGCTATGGGACCCACACCGGCTACACCTTC.

V gene TRBV29-1 combines with J gene TRBJ2-5, with D perhaps matching TRBD1 or TRBD2 (6 bases each). V lost 7 bases, J lost 5 bases, and 11 bases lay in between. Germline CDR1 is SQVTM and CDR2 is ANQGSEA. The CDR3 totals 11 residues. The CDR3 nucleotides are TGCAGCGGGGGGGCCGTGGAGACCCAGTACTTC. Amino acids: CSGGAVETQYF.

The chain links TRBV2 to TRBJ2-1; D not certain. V lost 2 bases, J lost 4 bases, and 9 bases lay in between. CDR1 and CDR2 from the germline V gene are SNHLY and FYNNEI. This CDR3 is 14 amino acids long. This CDR3 is CASSERPYYNEQFF. CDR3 bases: TGTGCCAGCAGTGAACGACCATATTACAATGAGCAGTTCTTC.

The chain uses TRBV6-2 or TRBV6-3 and TRBJ1-1; D not certain. The CDR3 is 15 amino acids. Trimming pared 0 bases from V and 8 bases from J, leaving 16 bases between. The germline gives CDR1 MNHEY, CDR2 SVGEGT. CDR3 bases: TGTGCCAGCAGTTACTCCCGTGGGGTTTCCTCAGAAGCTTTCTTT. This encodes CASSYSRGVSSEAFF.

The chain employs TRBV9 and TRBJ1-1; D ambiguous. The germline gives CDR1 SGDLS, CDR2 YYNGEE. There are 18 residues in the CDR3. Trimming stripped 2 bases from V and 1 base from J, with 21 bases between. The CDR3 here is CASSVLSSRVSGNTEAFF. CDR3 bases: TGTGCCAGCAGCGTTTTGTCTTCCCGGGTCTCTGGGAACACTGAAGCTTTCTTT.

The V call is TRBV9, the J call TRBJ2-6; D is tentatively TRBD1 or TRBD2 (5 bases each). V was cut by 0 bases and J by 0 bases, with 13 bases left in between. The CDR3 runs 18 residues. Germline V gene lookup returns CDR1 SGDLS and CDR2 YYNGEE. For the CDR3, the DNA is TGTGCCAGCAGCGTAGGGGGGACGTCGAACTCTGGGGCCAACGTCCTGACTTTC. Its translation is CASSVGGTSNSGANVLTF.

The chain uses TRBV14 and TRBJ2-7; D is possibly TRBD1 (5 bases). There are 13 residues in the CDR3. In germline, CDR1 is SGHDN, CDR2 FVKESK. Trimming removed 4 bases at V and 3 bases at J, with 10 bases between. CDR3 amino acids: CASSPRDSYEQYF. CDR3 DNA: TGTGCCAGCAGCCCCAGAGACAGCTACGAGCAGTACTTC.

The CDR3 here is CASSYSTAASGNTIYF. The CDR3 bases are TGTGCCAGCAGTTACTCGACGGCTGCCTCTGGAAACACCATATATTTT. The chain joins TRBV6-5 to TRBJ1-3, with D unclear. Germline CDR1 is MNHEY and CDR2 is SVGAGI. The V gene lost 0 bases and the J gene lost 0 bases, with 9 bases spanning the gap. The CDR3 length is 16 residues.

V and J are TRBV5-4 and TRBJ2-7; 10 nucleotides match TRBD2. V lost 7 bases to trimming and J lost 3 bases; unmatched junction nucleotides: 7. The germline V gene has CDR1 SGHNT and CDR2 YYREEE (reference sequence). This CDR3 has 14 amino acids. The CDR3 DNA is TGTGCCAGCGGCGATAGCGGGGGGCTCTACGAGCAGTACTTC. Amino acid sequence: CASGDSGGLYEQYF.

This clone was observed a few times. The gene calls are TRBV30 and TRBJ2-2, with a weak D call TRBD2 (5 bases). The CDR3 has 14 amino acids. Germline loops: CDR1 GTSNPN, CDR2 SVGIG (reference sequence). V lost 3 bases to trimming and J lost 5 bases, with 13 bases between them. The CDR3 DNA is TGTGCCTGGAGCCGAACGAGGGTTACCGGGGAGCTGTTTTTT. Translated: CAWSRTRVTGELFF.

This chain joins TRBV27 and TRBJ2-3, with TRBD2 identical over 7 bases. Germline lookup yields CDR1 MNHEY and CDR2 SMNVEV (reference sequence). This CDR3 has 17 residues. J gave up 4 bases and V 0 bases, and 10 bases lay outside the gene matches. The CDR3 region is CASSLSRGTTSSDTQYF. The CDR3 nucleotides read TGTGCCAGCAGTTTATCGCGGGGGACGACCTCCTCAGATACGCAGTATTTT.

Remarks on this clone: The identical CDR3 is also encoded by other nucleotide sequences in the sample. The chain carries TRBV19 and TRBJ1-1; D not resolved. This CDR3 has 13 residues. V lost 1 base, J lost 1 base, and 4 bases lay in between. Germline-derived CDR1 and CDR2 are LNHDA and SQIVND (reference sequence). The CDR3 region is CASSIGGNTEAFF. Written as DNA, the CDR3 is TGTGCCAGTAGTATAGGAGGGAACACTGAAGCTTTCTTT. Full variable domain (rest looked up from reference TRBV19 and TRBJ1-1): DGGITQSPKYLFRKEGQNVTLSCEQNLNHDAMYWYRQDPGQGLRLIYYSQIVNDFQKGDIAEGYSVSREKKESFPLTVTSAQKNPTAFYLCASSIGGNTEAFFGQGTRLTVV.

This chain uses TRBV19 with TRBJ1-4; 8 positions match TRBD1. Germline values: CDR1 LNHDA, CDR2 SQIVND (reference sequence). The CDR3 length is 19 residues. The trim removed 3 bases at V and 0 bases at J, leaving 12 bases unmatched. As DNA, the CDR3 is TGTGCCAGTAGTATCAGGCGGGGGACAGGACCTGCAACTAATGAAAAACTGTTTTTT. Translation gives CASSIRRGTGPATNEKLFF.

The rearrangement joins TRBV10-2 to TRBJ2-5; no firm D call. The CDR3 is made up of 16 amino acids. Trimming took 2 bases from V and 2 from J, leaving 15 bases between them. Germline-derived CDR1 and CDR2 are WSHSY and SAAADI. The CDR3 here is CASSEIGRRTQETQYF. CDR3 nucleotides: TGCGCCAGCAGTGAGATTGGCAGGAGAACACAAGAGACCCAGTACTTC.

This clone appeared once. CDR3 in amino acids: CASRPLGGSTEAFF. The CDR3 nucleotides are TGTGCCAGTAGACCGCTGGGGGGGTCGACTGAAGCTTTCTTT. The gene calls are TRBV19 and TRBJ1-1; D may be TRBD1 (5 bases). Trimming removed 6 bases from V and 5 bases from J, with 16 bases in between. Germline V gene data show CDR1 as LNHDA and CDR2 as SQIVND (reference sequence). The length of the CDR3 is 14 residues.

The J gene is TRBJ2-5, the V gene TRBV3-1 (or the pseudogene TRBV3-2), with 7 bases aligning to TRBD2. The CDR3 covers 19 residues. CDR1 and CDR2 from the germline V gene are LGHDT and YNNKEL (reference sequence). Trimming removed 2 bases from V and 2 bases from J; junction bases left unmatched: 17. Here the CDR3 DNA reads TGTGCCAGCAGCCAACTTTATGACCGATCTAGCGGAGAACAAGAGACCCAGTACTTC. Its translation: CASSQLYDRSSGEQETQYF.

This clone has a single count. The chain couples TRBV28 to TRBJ1-1; D uncertain. Looked up from germline, CDR1 is MDHEN and CDR2 is SYDVKM. The length of the CDR3 is 14 residues. Trimming shortened V by 2 bases and J by 1 base, and 8 bases separated the two germline ends. The DNA of the CDR3 is TGTGCCAGCAGTTTAATTGTCCCGAACACTGAAGCTTTCTTT. It codes for CASSLIVPNTEAFF.

This clone was picked up a small number of times. The chain joins TRBV6-4 to TRBJ2-3; D possibly corresponds to TRBD1 (5 bases). Deletions cut 4 bases from V and 3 bases from J, with 8 bases between. The CDR3 is 13 residues long. Germline CDR1 reads MRHNA; CDR2 reads SNTAGT. CDR3 sequence reads: CASSVTGTDTQYF. The CDR3 nucleotides read TGTGCCAGCAGTGTAACAGGTACAGATACGCAGTATTTT.

The chain employs TRBV6-1 and TRBJ2-7; D remains unclear. The CDR3 extends over 11 amino acids. V gave up 2 bases and J gave up 5 bases, with 4 bases separating them. CDR1 MNHNS and CDR2 SASEGT come from the germline V gene. CDR3 sequence (DNA): TGTGCCAGCAGTGAATTGGACGAGCAGTACTTC. Translated: CASSELDEQYF.

V gene TRBV5-1 combines with J gene TRBJ2-1; 8 nucleotides align to TRBD1. With 5 bases clipped from V and 7 bases from J, the junction kept 5 bases outside the gene matches. CDR3 length equals 13 residues. The germline gives CDR1 SGHRS, CDR2 YFSETQ. CDR3 bases: TGCGCCAGCAGTACGGACAGGGAAAATGAGCAGTTCTTC. Translating it yields CASSTDRENEQFF.

The chain combines TRBV12-3 or TRBV12-4 with TRBJ1-1; D remains unclear. There are 12 residues in the CDR3. The V end was cut by 6 bases, the J end by 0 bases, with 5 bases between. The CDR3 reads CASSGVNTEAFF. The CDR3 region has the DNA TGTGCCAGCAGCGGAGTGAACACTGAAGCTTTCTTT.